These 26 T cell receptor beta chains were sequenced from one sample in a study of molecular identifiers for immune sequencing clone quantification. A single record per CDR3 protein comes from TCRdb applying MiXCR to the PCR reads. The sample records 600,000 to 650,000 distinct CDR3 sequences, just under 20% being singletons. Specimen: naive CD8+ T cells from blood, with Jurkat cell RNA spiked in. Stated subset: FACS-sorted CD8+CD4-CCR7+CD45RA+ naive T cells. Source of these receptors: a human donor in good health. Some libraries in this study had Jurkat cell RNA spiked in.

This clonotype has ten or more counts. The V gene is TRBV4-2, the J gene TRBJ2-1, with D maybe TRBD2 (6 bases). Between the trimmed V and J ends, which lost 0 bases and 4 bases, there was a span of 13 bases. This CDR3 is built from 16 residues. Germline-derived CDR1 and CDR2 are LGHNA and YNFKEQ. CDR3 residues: CASSQDGLGGYNEQFF. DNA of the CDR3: TGTGCCAGCAGCCAAGACGGTTTAGGAGGGTACAATGAGCAGTTCTTC.

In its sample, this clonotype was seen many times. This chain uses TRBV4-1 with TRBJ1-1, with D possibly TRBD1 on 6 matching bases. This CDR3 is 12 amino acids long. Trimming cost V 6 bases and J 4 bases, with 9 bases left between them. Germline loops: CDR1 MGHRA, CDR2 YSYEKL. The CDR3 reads CASRSGVTEAFF. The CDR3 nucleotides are TGCGCCAGCAGGTCAGGGGTCACTGAAGCTTTCTTT.

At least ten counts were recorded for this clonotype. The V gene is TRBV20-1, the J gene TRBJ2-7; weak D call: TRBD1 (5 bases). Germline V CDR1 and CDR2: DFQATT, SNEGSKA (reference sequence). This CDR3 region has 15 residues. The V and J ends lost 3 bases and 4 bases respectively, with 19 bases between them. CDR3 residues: CSARKGRTRNYEQYF. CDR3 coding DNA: TGCAGTGCTAGGAAGGGTAGGACAAGGAATTACGAGCAGTACTTC.

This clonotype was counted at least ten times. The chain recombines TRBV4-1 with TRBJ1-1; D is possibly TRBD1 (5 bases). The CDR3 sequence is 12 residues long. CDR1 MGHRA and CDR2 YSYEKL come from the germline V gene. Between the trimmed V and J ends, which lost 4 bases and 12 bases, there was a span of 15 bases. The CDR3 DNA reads TGCGCCAGCAGCCTCGGGGGGACGAGAACTTTCTTT. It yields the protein CASSLGGTRTFF.

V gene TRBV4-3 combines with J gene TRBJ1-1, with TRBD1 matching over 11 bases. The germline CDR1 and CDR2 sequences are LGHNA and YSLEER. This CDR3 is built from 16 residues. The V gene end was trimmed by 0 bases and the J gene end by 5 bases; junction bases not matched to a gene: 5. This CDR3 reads CASSQDWGQGVTEAFF. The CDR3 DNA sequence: TGCGCCAGCAGCCAAGATTGGGGACAGGGGGTAACTGAAGCTTTCTTT.

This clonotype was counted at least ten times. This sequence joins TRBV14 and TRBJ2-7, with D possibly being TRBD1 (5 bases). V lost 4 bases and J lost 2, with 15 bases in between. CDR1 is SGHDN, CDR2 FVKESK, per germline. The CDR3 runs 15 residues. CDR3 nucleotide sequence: TGTGCCAGCAGCCCTCCCTGGGGCGGAACCTACGAGCAGTACTTC. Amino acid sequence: CASSPPWGGTYEQYF. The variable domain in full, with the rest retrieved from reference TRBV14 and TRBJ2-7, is EAGVTQFPSHSVIEKGQTVTLRCDPISGHDNLYWYRRVMGKEIKFLLHFVKESKQDESGMPNNRFLAERTGGTYSTLKVQPAELEDSGVYFCASSPPWGGTYEQYFGPGTRLTVT.

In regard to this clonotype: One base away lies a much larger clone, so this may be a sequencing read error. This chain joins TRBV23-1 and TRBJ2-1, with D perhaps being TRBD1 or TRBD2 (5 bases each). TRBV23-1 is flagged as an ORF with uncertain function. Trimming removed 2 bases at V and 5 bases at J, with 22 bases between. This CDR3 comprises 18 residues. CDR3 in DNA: TGCGCCAGCAGTCAAACCCTCCCCCGGGACCGATCCCACAATGAGCAGTTCTTC. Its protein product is CASSQTLPRDRSHNEQFF.

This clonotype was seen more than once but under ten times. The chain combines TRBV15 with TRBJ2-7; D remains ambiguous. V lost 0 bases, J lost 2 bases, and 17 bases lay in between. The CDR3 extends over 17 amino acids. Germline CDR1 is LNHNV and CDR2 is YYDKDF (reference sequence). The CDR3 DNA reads TGTGCCACCAGCAGAGATACGATTGGTACCCTTGCCTACGAGCAGTACTTC. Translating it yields CATSRDTIGTLAYEQYF.

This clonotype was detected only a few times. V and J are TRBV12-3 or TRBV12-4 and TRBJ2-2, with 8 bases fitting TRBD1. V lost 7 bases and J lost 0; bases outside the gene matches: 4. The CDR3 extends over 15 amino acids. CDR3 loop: CASILDRANTGELFF. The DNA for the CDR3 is TGTGCCAGCATCTTGGACAGGGCGAACACCGGGGAGCTGTTTTTT.

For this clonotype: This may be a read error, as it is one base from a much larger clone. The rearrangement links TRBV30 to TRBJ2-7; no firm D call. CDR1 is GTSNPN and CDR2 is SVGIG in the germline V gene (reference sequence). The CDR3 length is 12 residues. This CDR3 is CAWSPTGYGQYF. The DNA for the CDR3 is TGTGCCTGGAGTCCCACCGGCTACGGGCAGTACTTC.

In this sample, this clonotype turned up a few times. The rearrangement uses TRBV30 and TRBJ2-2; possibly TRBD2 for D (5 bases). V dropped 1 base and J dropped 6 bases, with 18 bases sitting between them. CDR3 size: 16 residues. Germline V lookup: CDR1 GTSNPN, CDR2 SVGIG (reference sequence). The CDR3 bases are TGTGCCTGGAGTGCCCCTTGGGTCACGCGGGCCGGGGAGCTGTTTTTT. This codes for CAWSAPWVTRAGELFF.

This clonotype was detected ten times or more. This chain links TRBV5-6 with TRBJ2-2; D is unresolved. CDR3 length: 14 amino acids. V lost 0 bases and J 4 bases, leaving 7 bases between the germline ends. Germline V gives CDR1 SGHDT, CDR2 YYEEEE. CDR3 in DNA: TGTGCCAGCAGCTTGGAGGTTTCCACCGGGGAGCTGTTTTTT. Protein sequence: CASSLEVSTGELFF.

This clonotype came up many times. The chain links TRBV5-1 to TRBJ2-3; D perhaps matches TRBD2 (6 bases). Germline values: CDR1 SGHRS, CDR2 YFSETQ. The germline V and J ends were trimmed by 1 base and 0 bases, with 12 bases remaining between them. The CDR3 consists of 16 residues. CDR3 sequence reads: CASSLWGEASTDTQYF. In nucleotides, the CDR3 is TGCGCCAGCAGCTTGTGGGGGGAAGCGAGCACAGATACGCAGTATTTT.

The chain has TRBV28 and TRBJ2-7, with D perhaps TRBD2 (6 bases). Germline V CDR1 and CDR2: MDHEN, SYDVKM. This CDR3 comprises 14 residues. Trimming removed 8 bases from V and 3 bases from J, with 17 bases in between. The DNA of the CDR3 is TGTGCCAGCGGTAAACTAGCTTCCCGCTACGAGCAGTACTTC. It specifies CASGKLASRYEQYF.

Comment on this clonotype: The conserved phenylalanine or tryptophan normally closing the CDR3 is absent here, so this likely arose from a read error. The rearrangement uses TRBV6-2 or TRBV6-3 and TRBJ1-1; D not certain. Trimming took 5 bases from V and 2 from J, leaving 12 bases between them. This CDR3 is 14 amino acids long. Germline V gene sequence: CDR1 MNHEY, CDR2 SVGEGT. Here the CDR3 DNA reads TGTGCCAGCAGTGTCTCGGAGAGAAACACTGAAGCTTTCCTT. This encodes CASSVSERNTEAFL.

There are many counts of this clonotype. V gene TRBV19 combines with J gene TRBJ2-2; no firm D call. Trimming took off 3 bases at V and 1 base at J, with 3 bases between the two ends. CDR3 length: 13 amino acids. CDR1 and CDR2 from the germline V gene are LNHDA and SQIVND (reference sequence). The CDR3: CASSIGNTGELFF. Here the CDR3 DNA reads TGTGCCAGTAGTATCGGGAACACCGGGGAGCTGTTTTTT.

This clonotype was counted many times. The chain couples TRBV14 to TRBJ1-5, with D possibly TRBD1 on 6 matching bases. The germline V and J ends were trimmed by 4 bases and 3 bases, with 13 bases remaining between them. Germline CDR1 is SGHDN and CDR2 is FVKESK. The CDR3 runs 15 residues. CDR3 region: CASSRWGQYNQPQHF. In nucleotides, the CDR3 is TGTGCCAGCAGCCGATGGGGGCAGTACAATCAGCCCCAGCATTTT.

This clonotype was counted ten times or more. CDR3 residues: CASRQQGNTDTQYF. The CDR3 DNA follows: TGCGCCAGCAGACAACAGGGGAACACAGATACGCAGTATTTT. The V gene is TRBV4-1, the J gene TRBJ2-3, with 7 nucleotides matching TRBD1. CDR3 length: 14 residues. V shed 6 bases and J 2 bases; nucleotides not matched to a gene: 5. CDR1 is MGHRA, CDR2 YSYEKL, per germline.

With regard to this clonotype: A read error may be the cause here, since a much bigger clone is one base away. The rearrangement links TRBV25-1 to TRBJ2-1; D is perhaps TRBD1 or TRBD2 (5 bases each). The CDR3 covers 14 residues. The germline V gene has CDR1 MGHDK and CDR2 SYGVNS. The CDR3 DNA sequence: TGTGCCGGCAGTGATGGGGACCTCTACAATGAGCAGTTCTTC. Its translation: CAGSDGDLYNEQFF.

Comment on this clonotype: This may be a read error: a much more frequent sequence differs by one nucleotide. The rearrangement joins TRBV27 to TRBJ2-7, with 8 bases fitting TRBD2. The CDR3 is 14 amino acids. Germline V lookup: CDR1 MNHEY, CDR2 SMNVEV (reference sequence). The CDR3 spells CAGSLSGGLDEQYF. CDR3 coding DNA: TGTGCCGGCAGTTTATCGGGGGGGCTCGACGAGCAGTACTTC.

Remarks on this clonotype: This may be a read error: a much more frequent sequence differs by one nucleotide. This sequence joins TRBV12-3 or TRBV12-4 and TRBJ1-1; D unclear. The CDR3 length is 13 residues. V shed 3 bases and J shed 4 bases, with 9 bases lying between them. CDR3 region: CASSFNPGTEAFF. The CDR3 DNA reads TGTGCCAGCAGTTTTAACCCGGGCACTGAAGCTTTCTTT.

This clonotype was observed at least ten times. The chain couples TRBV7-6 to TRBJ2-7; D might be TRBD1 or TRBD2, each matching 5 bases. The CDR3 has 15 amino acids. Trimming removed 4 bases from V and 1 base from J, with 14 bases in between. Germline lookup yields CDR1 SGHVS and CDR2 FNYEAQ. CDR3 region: CASSSRWGGSYEQYF. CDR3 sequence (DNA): TGTGCCAGCAGCTCCCGTTGGGGCGGGTCCTACGAGCAGTACTTC. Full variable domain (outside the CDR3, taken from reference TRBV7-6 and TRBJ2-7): GAGVSQSPRYKVTKRGQDVALRCDPISGHVSLYWYRQALGQGPEFLTYFNYEAQQDKSGLPNDRFSAERPEGSISTLTIQRTEQRDSAMYRCASSSRWGGSYEQYFGPGTRLTVT.

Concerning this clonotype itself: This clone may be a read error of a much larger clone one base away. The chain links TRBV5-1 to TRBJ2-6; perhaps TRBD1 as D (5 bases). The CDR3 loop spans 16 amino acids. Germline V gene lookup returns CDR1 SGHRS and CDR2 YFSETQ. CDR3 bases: TGCGCCAGCAGCCTCACGTATGGGGCTGGGGCCAACGCCCTGACTTTC. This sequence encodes CASSLTYGAGANALTF. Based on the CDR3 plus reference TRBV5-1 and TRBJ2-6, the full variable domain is KAGVTQTPRYLIKTRGQQVTLSCSPISGHRSVSWYQQTPGQGLQFLFEYFSETQRNKGNFPGRFSGRQFSNSRSEMNVSTLELGDSALYLCASSLTYGAGANALTFGAGSRLTVL.

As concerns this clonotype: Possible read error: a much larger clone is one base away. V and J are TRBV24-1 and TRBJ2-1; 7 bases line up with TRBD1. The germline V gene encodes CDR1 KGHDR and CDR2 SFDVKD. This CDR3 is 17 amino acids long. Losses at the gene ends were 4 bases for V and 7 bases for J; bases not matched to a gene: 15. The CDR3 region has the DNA TGTGCCACCAGTGACGAAACGACAGGGCCCGAGTCGAATGAGCAGTTCTTC. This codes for CATSDETTGPESNEQFF.

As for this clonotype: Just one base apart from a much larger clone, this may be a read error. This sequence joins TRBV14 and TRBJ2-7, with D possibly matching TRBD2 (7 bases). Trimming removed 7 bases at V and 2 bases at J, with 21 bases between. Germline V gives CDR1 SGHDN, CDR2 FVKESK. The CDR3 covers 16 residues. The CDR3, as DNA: TGTGCCAGCAACCCCCTAGCGGAGCAGGGGACCTACGAGCAGTACTTC. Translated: CASNPLAEQGTYEQYF.

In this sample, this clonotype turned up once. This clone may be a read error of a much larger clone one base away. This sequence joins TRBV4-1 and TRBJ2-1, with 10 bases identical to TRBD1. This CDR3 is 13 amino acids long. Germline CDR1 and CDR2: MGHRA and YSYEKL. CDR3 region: CASSQDRGDERFF. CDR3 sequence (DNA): TGCGCCAGCAGCCAGGACAGGGGGGATGAGCGGTTCTTC.